The 2 T cell receptor beta chains presented below share a single source sample, sequenced in a study of T cells of healthy individuals. Via MiXCR, TCRdb re-called the 5' RACE reads, giving one row per CDR3 protein. The sample carries approximately 89,000 distinct CDR3 sequences, roughly 5% recorded once. These TCRs come from a female donor in good health.

This clonotype was picked up a small number of times. A read error may produce the germline difference seen at one junction end. The rearrangement joins TRBV15 to TRBJ1-2; TRBD1 aligns across 7 bases. Per germline, CDR1 LNHNV and CDR2 YYDKDF (reference sequence). CDR3 length: 16 amino acids. CDR3 loop: CATSIGSGTASLRSGF. The CDR3 DNA reads TGTGCCACCAGCATTGGATCCGGGACAGCCTCTCTCCGGTCAGGTTTC.

The V and J genes are TRBV6-5 and TRBJ2-1; possible D gene TRBD1, 6 bases. The germline V and J ends were trimmed by 5 bases and 7 bases, with 18 bases remaining between them. The germline V gene has CDR1 MNHEY and CDR2 SVGAGI. The CDR3 spans 15 residues. CDR3 region: CASSPQGQSRNEQFF. Written as DNA, the CDR3 is TGTGCCAGCAGTCCACAGGGTCAAAGCAGGAATGAGCAGTTCTTC.